This T cell receptor beta chain was found in a study of T cell repertoires in cytomegalovirus infection. Overall study context: Public TCR beta signatures were indicative of both CMV infection and a matching HLA type.

Trimming shortened V by 1 base and J by 4 bases, and 10 bases separated the two germline ends. CDR3 size: 13 residues. The germline CDR1 and CDR2 sequences are DFQATT and SNEGSKA (reference sequence). TCRdb re-analysed the reads in MiXCR, keeping a single row per CDR3 protein. The sample has hundreds of thousands of distinct CDR3 sequences, approximately 29% seen once. To note about this clonotype: Its matching antigen is unknown.

This chain uses TRBV20-1 with TRBJ1-1; D gene ambiguous. Sample: cultured CD8+ T cells from PBMCs, taken from culture after CMV antigen stimulation. This clonotype was obtained from a human donor in good health (CMV status not recorded). Some clones in this sample may be carry-over from other donors' samples. CDR3 sequence reads: CSARAPWGTEAFF. The CDR3 nucleotides read TGCAGTGCTAGAGCACCCTGGGGCACTGAAGCTTTCTTT.